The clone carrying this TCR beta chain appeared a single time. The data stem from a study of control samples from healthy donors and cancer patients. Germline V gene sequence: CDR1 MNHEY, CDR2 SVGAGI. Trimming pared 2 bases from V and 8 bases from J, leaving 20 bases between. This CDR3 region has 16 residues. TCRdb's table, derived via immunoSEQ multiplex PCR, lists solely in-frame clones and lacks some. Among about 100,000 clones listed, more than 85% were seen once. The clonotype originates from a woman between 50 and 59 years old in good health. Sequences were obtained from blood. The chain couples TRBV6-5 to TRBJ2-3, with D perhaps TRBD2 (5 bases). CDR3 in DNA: TGTGCCAGCAGTTACCACCCGGGGAGCGGTCTGGGTACGCAGTATTTT. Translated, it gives CASSYHPGSGLGTQYF.